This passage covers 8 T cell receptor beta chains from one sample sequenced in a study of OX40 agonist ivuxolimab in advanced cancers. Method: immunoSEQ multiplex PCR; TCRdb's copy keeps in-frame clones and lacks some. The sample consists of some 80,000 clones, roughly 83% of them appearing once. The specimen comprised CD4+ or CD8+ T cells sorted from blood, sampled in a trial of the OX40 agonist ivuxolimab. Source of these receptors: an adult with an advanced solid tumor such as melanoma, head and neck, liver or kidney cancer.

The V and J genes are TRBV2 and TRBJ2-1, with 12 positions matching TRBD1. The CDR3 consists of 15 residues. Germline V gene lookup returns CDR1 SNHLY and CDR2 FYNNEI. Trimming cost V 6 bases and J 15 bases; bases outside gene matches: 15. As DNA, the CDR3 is TGTGCCAGCAGGCCGGGACAGGGGGCGAGACGGGAGGGGTTCTTC. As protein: CASRPGQGARREGFF.

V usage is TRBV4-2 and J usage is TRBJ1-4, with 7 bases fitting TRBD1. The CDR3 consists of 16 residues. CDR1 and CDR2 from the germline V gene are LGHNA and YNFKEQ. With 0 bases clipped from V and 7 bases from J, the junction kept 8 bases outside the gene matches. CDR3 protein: CASSQDPDRVGEKLFF. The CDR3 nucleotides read TGTGCCAGCAGCCAAGACCCAGACAGGGTGGGTGAAAAACTGTTTTTT.

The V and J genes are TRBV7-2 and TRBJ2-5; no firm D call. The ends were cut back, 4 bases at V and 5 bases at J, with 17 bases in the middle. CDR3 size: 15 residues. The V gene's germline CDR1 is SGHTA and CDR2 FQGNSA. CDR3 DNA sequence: TGTGCCAGCAGCTCCCCCACAGACCTGCGGGAGACCCAGTACTTC. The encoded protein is CASSSPTDLRETQYF.

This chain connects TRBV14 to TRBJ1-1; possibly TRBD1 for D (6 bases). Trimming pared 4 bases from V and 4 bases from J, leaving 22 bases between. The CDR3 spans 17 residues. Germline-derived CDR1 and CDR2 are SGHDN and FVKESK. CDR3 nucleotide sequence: TGTGCCAGCAGCCCCCATCGGATTACAGGGCGTGCCACTGAAGCTTTCTTT. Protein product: CASSPHRITGRATEAFF.

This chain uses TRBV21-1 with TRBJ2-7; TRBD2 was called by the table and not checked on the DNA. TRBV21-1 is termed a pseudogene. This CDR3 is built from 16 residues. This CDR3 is CASSPPSGRSTYEQYF. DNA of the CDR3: TGTGCCAGCAGCCCGCCTAGCGGGAGGTCCACCTACGAGCAGTACTTC.

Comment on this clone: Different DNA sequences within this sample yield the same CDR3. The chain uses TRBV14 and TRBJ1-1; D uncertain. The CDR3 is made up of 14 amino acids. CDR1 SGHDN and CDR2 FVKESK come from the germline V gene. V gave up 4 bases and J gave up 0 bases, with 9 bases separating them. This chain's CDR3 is CASSLAGMNTEAFF. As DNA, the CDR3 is TGTGCCAGCAGCCTTGCGGGGATGAACACTGAAGCTTTCTTT.

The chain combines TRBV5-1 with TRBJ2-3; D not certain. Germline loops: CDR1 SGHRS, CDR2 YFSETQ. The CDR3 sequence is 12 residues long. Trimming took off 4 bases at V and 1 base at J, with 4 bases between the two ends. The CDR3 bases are TGCGCCAGCAGCGCGCGCACAGATACGCAGTATTTT. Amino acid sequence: CASSARTDTQYF.

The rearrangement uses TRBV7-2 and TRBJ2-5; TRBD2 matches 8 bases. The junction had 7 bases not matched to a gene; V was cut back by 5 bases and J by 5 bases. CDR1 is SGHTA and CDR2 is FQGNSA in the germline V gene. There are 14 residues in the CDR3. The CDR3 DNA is TGTGCCAGCAGCGTGCGGGGGGCCCGTGAGACCCAGTACTTC. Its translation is CASSVRGARETQYF.